The rows below give T cell receptor beta chains drawn from one sample of a study of CD8+CD57+ T cells in acquired aplastic anemia. Each CDR3 protein is one row after TCRdb ran MiXCR on the reads. The data show roughly 120,000 distinct CDR3 sequences, 55% to 70% seen once. Sequenced input: sorted CD4+, CD8+, or CD8+CD57+ T cells (not recorded which) from PBMCs. Receptors were obtained from a human donor with aplastic anemia. CDR3s include the opening cysteine and the closing phenylalanine or tryptophan. D genes are given only for firm matches. A clone size is listed for some rows: how often the clone was seen (once, few, many), or a class if it is expanded.

j_gene | d_gene | abundance | v_gene | CDR3aa | CDR3nt
TRBJ1-5 | TRBD1 | few | TRBV15 | CATSRKDRGSNQPQHF | TGTGCCACCAGCAGGAAGGACAGGGGTAGCAATCAGCCCCAGCATTTT
TRBJ1-2 | NA | once | TRBV10-3 | CAISESGDYDYTF | TGTGCCATCAGTGAGTCCGGGGACTATGACTACACCTTC
TRBJ1-2 | NA | NA | TRBV7-2 | CASNPGYGYTF | TGTGCCAGTAATCCAGGCTATGGCTACACCTTC
TRBJ1-4 | NA | NA | TRBV7-2 | CASSPDGTNEKLFF | TGTGCCAGCAGCCCGGACGGAACTAATGAAAAACTGTTTTTT
TRBJ1-6 | TRBD1 | NA | TRBV9 | CASSAETGGNSPLHF | TGTGCCAGCAGCGCGGAGACAGGGGGCAATTCACCCCTCCACTTT
TRBJ1-2 | NA | many | TRBV15 | CATSMASTGYGYTF | TGTGCCACCAGCATGGCCTCAACAGGCTATGGCTACACCTTC
TRBJ1-5 | NA | once | TRBV20-1 | CSARDAGANQPQHF | TGCAGTGCTAGAGATGCAGGGGCCAATCAGCCCCAGCATTTT
TRBJ2-2 | NA | once | TRBV7-9 | CAGDGELFF | TGTGCCGGGGACGGGGAGCTGTTTTTT
TRBJ1-4 | TRBD1 | many | TRBV5-8 | CASSPGQGSEKLFF | TGTGCCAGCAGCCCCGGACAGGGGAGTGAAAAACTGTTTTTT
TRBJ2-5 | TRBD2 | few | TRBV2 | CASRVTSEPRKTQYF | TGTGCCAGCAGAGTGACTAGCGAGCCAAGGAAGACCCAGTACTTC
TRBJ2-5 | TRBD2 | once | TRBV24-1 | CATSDRRGRETQCF | TGTGCCACCAGTGATCGACGGGGGAGGGAGACCCAGTGCTTC